This T cell receptor beta chain was sequenced during a study of shared clonotypes between healthy human individuals. For the study at large: CD4 naive cells filled three plates per donor, CD4 memory three, CD8 naive two and CD8 memory one.

As regards this clone: Its matching antigen is unknown. Other nucleotide sequences in the sample specify the same CDR3.

General study points: Sampling involved blood alone; tissue repertoires likely differ.

The protocol was immunoSEQ multiplex PCR, while the TCRdb copy is restricted to in-frame clones and leaves out a portion. This repertoire shows approximately 1,000,000 clones, about 80% found once; its top ten account for approximately 0.9%. The receptor was isolated from a man younger than 35 in good health. Some clones in this sample may be carry-over from other donors' samples. Sequencing input: memory CD4+ T cells from PBMCs. Stated subset: CD45RA-negative fraction.

CDR3 DNA: TGCGCCAGCAGCTTAACTAGCGGGGGCTACGAGCAGTACTTC. Residues: CASSLTSGGYEQYF. V and J are TRBV5-1 and TRBJ2-7; 11 nucleotides agree with TRBD2. J was trimmed by 3 bases and V by 2 bases; bases with no gene match: 1. Germline values: CDR1 SGHRS, CDR2 YFSETQ. This CDR3 contains 14 residues.